This record looks at one TCR beta chain sequence and its context. Reverse transcription of 0.5 to 1 ug RNA was performed with random hexamers. An immunoSEQ multiplex PCR amplified TCR beta CDR3 over 54 Vbeta and 13 Jbeta. TCRdb re-called the immunoSEQ multiplex PCR reads through MiXCR, storing one row per CDR3 protein. The data show 140,000 to 150,000 distinct CDR3 sequences, more than 90% seen once. Per the germline V gene, CDR1 is SGHTA and CDR2 is FQGTGA. The CDR3 has 15 amino acids. The V and J ends lost 5 bases and 6 bases, in that order; junction bases with no gene match: 12. The sample belongs to a study of CD8 T cells in Susac syndrome.

The material sequenced was CD4+ T cells from PBMCs. The receptor was derived from a human donor with Susac syndrome. The rearrangement links TRBV7-3 to TRBJ2-7, with 8 bases fitting TRBD2. In DNA, the CDR3 is TGTGCCAGCAGCGGCGGGGGGACGATTCTGTCCGAGCAGTACTTC. It specifies CASSGGGTILSEQYF.